This TCR beta chain was recovered during a study of T cell changes during pregnancy in multiple sclerosis. Data came from immunoSEQ multiplex PCR; TCRdb stores just in-frame clones and leaves some out. The data contain 70,000 or so clones, approximately 91% of them singletons. The germline V gene has CDR1 MNHNS and CDR2 SASEGT. Trimming removed 7 bases from V and 2 bases from J; junction bases left unmatched: 4. CDR3 length: 14 residues. The clonotype originates from a female donor with multiple sclerosis, enrolled in a pregnancy study. Sequenced material: CD4+ T cells from peripheral blood mononuclear cells, taken after pregnancy. This chain connects TRBV6-1 to TRBJ2-1; 8 bases line up with TRBD2. CDR3 sequence: CASTASGPYNEQFF. Here the CDR3 DNA reads TGTGCCAGCACGGCTAGCGGGCCCTACAATGAGCAGTTCTTC.